This T cell receptor beta chain was sequenced in a study of OX40 agonist ivuxolimab in advanced cancers. Turning to the study itself: A mean age of about 59 years, range roughly 20 to 90, was recorded, and approximately 85% were male. Partial responses were observed in three patients, of whom one had hepatocellular carcinoma and two had cutaneous melanoma.

Patients had blood sampled at baseline and again on cycle 4 day 1 and cycle 7 day 1. This table comes from immunoSEQ multiplex PCR, and its TCRdb copy is limited to in-frame clones, with some not included. Altogether about 76,000 clones are present, nearly 85% being singletons, with the ten largest covering over 6%. The trim removed 5 bases at V and 1 base at J, leaving 4 bases unmatched. CDR3 length: 14 amino acids. Per the germline V gene, CDR1 is SNHLY and CDR2 is FYNNEI. The source material was CD4+ or CD8+ T cells sorted from blood, sampled in a trial of the OX40 agonist ivuxolimab. The chain links TRBV2 to TRBJ2-7, with TRBD1 identical over 8 bases. This receptor was identified in an adult with an advanced solid tumor such as melanoma, head and neck, liver or kidney cancer. CDR3 region: CASSYWTGSYEQYF. For the CDR3, the DNA is TGTGCCAGCAGTTATTGGACAGGGTCCTACGAGCAGTACTTC.